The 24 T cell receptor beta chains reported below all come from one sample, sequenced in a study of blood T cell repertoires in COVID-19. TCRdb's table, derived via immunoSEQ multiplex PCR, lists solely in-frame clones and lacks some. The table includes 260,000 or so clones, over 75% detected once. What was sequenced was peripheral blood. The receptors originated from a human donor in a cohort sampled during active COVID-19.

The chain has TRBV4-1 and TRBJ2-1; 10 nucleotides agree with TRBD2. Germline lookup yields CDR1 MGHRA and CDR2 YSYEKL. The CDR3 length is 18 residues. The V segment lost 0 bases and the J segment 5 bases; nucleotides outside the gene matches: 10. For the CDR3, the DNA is TGCGCCAGCAGCCAAGATCTCACTTCACTAGCGGGGCACAATGAGCAGTTCTTC. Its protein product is CASSQDLTSLAGHNEQFF.

The CDR3 spells CASIKQGSNEKLFF. The CDR3 coding sequence is TGTGCCAGCATTAAACAGGGGTCTAATGAAAAACTGTTTTTT. The chain employs TRBV2 and TRBJ1-4, with 7 bases fitting TRBD1. Germline V lookup: CDR1 SNHLY, CDR2 FYNNEI. This CDR3 is built from 14 residues. Trimming took 7 bases from V and 3 from J; bases not matched to a gene: 5. The whole variable domain, remainder taken from reference TRBV2 and TRBJ1-4, is EPEVTQTPSHQVTQMGQEVILRCVPISNHLYFYWYRQILGQKVEFLVSFYNNEISEKSEIFDDQFSVERPDGSNFTLKIRSTKLEDSAMYFCASIKQGSNEKLFFGSGTQLSVL.

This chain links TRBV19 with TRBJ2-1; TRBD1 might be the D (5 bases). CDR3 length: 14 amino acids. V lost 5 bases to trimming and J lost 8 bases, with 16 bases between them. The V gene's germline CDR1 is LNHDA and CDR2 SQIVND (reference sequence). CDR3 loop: CASSPPGWNYEQFF. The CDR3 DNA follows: TGTGCCAGTAGTCCTCCAGGGTGGAACTATGAGCAGTTCTTC.

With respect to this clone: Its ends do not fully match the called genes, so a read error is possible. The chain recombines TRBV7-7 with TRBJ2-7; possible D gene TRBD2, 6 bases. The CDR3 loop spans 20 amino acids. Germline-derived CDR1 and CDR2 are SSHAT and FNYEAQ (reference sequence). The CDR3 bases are TGTGCTAGCAGCTCTGACGTTTTGCATTGGAGGCGGGACGACTGCTACGAGCAGTACTTC. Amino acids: CASSSDVLHWRRDDCYEQYF.

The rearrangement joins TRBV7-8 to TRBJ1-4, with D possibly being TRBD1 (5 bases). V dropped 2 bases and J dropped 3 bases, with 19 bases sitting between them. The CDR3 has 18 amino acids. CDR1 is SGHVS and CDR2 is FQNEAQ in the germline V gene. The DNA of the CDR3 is TGTGCCAGCAGCTTATACGGGGGGGGTCGAGGGTCTAATGAAAAACTGTTTTTT. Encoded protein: CASSLYGGGRGSNEKLFF.

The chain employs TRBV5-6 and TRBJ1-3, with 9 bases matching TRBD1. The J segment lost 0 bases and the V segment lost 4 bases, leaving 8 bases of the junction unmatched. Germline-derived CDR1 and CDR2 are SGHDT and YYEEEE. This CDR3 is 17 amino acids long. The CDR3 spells CASSPAGTGSSGNTIYF. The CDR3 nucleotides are TGTGCCAGCAGCCCAGCCGGGACAGGGAGCTCTGGAAACACCATATATTTT.

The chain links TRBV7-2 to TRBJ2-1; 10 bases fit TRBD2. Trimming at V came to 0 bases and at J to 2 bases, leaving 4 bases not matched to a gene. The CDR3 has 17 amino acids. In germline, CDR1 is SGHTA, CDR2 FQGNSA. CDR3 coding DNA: TGTGCCAGCAGCTTAGCCCGGACTAGCGGTCCCTACAATGAGCAGTTCTTC. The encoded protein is CASSLARTSGPYNEQFF.

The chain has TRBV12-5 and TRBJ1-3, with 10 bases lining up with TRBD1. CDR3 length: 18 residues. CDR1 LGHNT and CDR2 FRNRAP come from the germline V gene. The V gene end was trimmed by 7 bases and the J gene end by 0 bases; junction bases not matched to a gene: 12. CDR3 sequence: CASAFGGTGALSGNTIYF. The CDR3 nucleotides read TGTGCTAGTGCCTTCGGAGGGACAGGGGCGCTCTCTGGAAACACCATATATTTT. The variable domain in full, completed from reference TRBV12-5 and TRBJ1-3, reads DARVTQTPRHKVTEMGQEVTMRCQPILGHNTVFWYRQTMMQGLELLAYFRNRAPLDDSGMPKDRFSAEMPDATLATLKIQPSEPRDSAVYFCASAFGGTGALSGNTIYFGEGSWLTVV.

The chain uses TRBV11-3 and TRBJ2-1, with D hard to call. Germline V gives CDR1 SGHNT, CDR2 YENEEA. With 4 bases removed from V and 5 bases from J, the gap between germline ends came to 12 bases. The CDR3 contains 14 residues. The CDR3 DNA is TGTGCCAGCAGCTACAGCCCAACTCACAATGAGCAGTTCTTC. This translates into CASSYSPTHNEQFF.

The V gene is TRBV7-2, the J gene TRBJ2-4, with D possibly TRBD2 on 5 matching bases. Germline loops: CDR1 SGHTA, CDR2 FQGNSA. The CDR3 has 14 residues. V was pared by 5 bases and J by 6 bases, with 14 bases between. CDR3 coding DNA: TGTGCCAGCAGCCCCCGCGGAGGAAGAAACATTCAGTACTTC. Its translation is CASSPRGGRNIQYF.

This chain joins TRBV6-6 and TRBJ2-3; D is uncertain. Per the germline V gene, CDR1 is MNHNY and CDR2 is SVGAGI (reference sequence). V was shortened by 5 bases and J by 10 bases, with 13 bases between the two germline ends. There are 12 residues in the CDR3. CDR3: CASSQPLQAQYF. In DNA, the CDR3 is TGTGCCAGCAGTCAACCCCTTCAGGCGCAGTATTTT.

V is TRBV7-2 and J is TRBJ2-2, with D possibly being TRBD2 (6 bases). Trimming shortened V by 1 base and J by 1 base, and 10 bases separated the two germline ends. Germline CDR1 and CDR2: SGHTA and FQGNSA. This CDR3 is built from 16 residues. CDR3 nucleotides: TGTGCCAGCAGCTTAGATCGGCGGGGGAACACCGGGGAGCTGTTTTTT. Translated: CASSLDRRGNTGELFF.

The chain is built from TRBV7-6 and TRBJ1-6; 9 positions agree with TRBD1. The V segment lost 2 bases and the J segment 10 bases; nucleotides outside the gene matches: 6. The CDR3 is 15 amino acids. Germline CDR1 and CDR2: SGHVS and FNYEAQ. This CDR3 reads CASSLQDRGRSPLHF. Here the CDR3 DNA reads TGTGCCAGCAGCTTACAGGACAGGGGTAGATCACCCCTCCACTTT.

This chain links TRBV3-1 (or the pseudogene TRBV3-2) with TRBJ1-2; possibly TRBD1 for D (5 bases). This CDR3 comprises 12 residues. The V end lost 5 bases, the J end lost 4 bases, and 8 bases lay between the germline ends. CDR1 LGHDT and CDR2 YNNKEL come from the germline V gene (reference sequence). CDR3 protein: CASSRRGYGYTF. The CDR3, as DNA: TGTGCCAGCAGCAGGAGGGGCTATGGCTACACCTTC.

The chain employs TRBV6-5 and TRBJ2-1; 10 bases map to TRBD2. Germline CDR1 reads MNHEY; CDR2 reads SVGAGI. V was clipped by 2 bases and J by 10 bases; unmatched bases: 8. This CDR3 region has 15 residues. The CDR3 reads CASSYDQREGGEQFF. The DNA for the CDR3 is TGTGCCAGCAGTTACGATCAGCGGGAGGGCGGCGAGCAGTTCTTC.

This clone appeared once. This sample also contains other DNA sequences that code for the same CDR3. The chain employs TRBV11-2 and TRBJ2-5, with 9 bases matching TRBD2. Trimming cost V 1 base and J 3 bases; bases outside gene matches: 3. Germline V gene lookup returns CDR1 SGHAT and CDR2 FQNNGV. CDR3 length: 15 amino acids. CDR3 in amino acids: CASSLGRGREETQYF. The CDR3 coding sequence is TGTGCCAGCAGCTTAGGACGCGGGAGGGAAGAGACCCAGTACTTC.

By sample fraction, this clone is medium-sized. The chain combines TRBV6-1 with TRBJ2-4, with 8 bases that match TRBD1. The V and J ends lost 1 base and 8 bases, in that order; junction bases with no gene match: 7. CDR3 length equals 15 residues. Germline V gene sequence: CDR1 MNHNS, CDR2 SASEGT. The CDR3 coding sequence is TGTGCCAGCAGTGAAGGAGGACAGGGTTTTGACATTCAGTACTTC. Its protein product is CASSEGGQGFDIQYF.

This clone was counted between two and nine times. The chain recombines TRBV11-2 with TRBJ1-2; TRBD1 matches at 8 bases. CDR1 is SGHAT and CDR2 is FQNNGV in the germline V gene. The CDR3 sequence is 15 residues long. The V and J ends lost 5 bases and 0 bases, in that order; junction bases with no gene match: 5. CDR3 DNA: TGTGCCAGCAGCCCGGACAGGGCAGCTAACTATGGCTACACCTTC. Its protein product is CASSPDRAANYGYTF. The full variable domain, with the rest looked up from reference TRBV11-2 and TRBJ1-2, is EAGVAQSPRYKIIEKRQSVAFWCNPISGHATLYWYQQILGQGPKLLIQFQNNGVVDDSQLPKDRFSAERLKGVDSTLKIQPAKLEDSAVYLCASSPDRAANYGYTFGSGTRLTVV.

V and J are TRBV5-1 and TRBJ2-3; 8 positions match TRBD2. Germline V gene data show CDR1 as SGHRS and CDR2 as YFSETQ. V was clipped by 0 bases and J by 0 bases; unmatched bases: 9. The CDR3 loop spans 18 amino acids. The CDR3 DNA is TGCGCCAGCAGCTTGGGTAGCGGGACCATTACTAGCACAGATACGCAGTATTTT. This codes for CASSLGSGTITSTDTQYF.

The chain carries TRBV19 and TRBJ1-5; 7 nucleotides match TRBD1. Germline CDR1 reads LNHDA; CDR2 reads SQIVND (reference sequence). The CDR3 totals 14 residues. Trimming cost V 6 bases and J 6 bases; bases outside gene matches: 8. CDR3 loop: CASSQTGRRQPQHF. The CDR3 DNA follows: TGTGCCAGTAGCCAGACAGGGAGGCGTCAGCCCCAGCATTTT.

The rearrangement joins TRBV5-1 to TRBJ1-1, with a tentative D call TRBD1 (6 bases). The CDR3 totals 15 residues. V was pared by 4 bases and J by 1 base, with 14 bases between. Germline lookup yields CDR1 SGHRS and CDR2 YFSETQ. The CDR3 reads CASSISGHQNTEAFF. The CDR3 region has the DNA TGCGCCAGCAGCATTTCGGGACACCAGAACACTGAAGCTTTCTTT.

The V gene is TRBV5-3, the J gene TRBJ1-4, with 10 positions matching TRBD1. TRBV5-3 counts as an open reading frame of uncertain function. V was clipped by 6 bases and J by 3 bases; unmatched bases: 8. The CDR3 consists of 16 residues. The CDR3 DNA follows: TGTGCCAGAACCGGACAGGGGGGTCATGCTAATGAAAAACTGTTTTTT. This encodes CARTGQGGHANEKLFF.

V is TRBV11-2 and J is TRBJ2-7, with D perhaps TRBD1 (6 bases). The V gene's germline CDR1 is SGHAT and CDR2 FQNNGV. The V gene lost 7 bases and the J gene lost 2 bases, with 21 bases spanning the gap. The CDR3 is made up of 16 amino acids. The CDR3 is CASNPVMGARTYEQYF. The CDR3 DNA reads TGTGCCAGCAACCCAGTAATGGGGGCGCGGACCTACGAGCAGTACTTC.

As DNA, the CDR3 is TGTGCCAGCAGCTCGGGGACCCTCGCGGGGGAGCAGTACTTC. Amino acid sequence: CASSSGTLAGEQYF. The V gene is TRBV7-3, the J gene TRBJ2-7; perhaps TRBD2 as D (6 bases). The V gene lost 4 bases and the J gene lost 7 bases, with 17 bases spanning the gap. In germline, CDR1 is SGHTA, CDR2 FQGTGA. CDR3 length: 14 amino acids.